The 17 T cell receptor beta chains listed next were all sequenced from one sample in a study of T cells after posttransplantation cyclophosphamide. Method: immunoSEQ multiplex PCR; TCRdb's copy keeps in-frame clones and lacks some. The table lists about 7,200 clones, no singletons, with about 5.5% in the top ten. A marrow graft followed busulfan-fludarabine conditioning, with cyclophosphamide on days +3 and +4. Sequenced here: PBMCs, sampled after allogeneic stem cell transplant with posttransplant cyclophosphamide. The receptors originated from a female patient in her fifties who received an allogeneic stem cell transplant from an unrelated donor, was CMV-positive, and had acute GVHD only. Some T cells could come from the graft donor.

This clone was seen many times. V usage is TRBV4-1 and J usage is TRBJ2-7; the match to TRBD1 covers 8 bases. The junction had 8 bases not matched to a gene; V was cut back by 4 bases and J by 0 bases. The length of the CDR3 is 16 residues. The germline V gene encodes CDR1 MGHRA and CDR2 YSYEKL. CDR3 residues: CASSPTPGTGSYEQYF. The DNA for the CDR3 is TGCGCCAGCAGCCCAACCCCCGGGACAGGCTCCTACGAGCAGTACTTC.

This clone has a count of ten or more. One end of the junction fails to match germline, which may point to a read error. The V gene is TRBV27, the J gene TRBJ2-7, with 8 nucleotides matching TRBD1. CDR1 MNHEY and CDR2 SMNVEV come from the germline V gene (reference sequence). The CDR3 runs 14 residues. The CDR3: CASSPRQGPYEQYF. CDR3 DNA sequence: TGTGCCAGCAGTCCCCGACAGGGGCCCTACGAGCAGTATTTC.

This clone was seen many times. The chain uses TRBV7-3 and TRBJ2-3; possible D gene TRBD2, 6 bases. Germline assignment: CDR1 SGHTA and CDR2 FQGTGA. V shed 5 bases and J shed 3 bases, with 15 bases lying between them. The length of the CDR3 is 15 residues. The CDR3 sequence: CASSGDRDSTDTQYF. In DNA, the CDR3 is TGTGCCAGCAGCGGGGACCGGGACTCTACAGATACGCAGTATTTT.

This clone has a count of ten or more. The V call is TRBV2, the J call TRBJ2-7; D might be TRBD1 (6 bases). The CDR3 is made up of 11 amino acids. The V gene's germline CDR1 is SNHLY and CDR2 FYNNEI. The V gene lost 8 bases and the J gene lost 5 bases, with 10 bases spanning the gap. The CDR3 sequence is CASGGSDEQYF. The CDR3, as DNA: TGTGCCAGCGGGGGCTCTGACGAGCAGTACTTC.

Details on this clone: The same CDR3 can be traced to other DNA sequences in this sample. The CDR3 DNA reads as TGTGCCAGCAGCCTTGCTGGGCGAGAGACCCAGTACTTC. This encodes CASSLAGRETQYF. The V call is TRBV19, the J call TRBJ2-5; no clear D. Germline V gene sequence: CDR1 LNHDA, CDR2 SQIVND (reference sequence). This CDR3 is 13 amino acids long. V lost 9 bases and J lost 4, with 15 bases in between.

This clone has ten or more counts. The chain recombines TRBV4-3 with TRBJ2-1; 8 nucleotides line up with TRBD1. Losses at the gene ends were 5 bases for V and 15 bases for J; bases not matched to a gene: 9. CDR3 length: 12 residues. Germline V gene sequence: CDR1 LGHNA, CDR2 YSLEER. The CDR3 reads CASSYDQGAMFF. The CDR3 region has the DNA TGCGCCAGCAGCTACGATCAGGGGGCAATGTTCTTC.

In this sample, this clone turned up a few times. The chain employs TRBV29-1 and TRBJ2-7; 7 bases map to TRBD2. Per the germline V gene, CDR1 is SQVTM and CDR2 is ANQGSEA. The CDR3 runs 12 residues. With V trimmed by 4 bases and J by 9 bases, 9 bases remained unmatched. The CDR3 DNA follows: TGCAGCGTTGCCGGGACTATCACAGGGCAGTACTTC. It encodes CSVAGTITGQYF.

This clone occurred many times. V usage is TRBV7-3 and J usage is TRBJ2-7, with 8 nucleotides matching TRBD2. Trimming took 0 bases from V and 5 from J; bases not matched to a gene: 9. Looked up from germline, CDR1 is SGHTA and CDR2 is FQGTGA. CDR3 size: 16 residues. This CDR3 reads CASSLTGTGGPHEQYF. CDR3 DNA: TGTGCCAGCAGCTTAACTGGGACGGGAGGGCCGCACGAGCAGTACTTC.

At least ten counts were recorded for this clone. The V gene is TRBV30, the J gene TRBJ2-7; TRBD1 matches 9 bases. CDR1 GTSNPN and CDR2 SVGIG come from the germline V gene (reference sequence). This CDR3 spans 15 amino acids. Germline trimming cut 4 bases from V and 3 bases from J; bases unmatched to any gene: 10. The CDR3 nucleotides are TGTGCCTGGAAATCACAGGGGGCAAGAGGCTACGAGCAGTACTTC. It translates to CAWKSQGARGYEQYF.

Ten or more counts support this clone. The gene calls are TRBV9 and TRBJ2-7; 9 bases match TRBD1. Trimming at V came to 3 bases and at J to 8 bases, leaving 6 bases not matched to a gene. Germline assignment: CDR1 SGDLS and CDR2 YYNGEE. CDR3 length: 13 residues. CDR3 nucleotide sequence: TGTGCCAGCAGCGAGGGACAGGGTGTGAAGCAGTACTTC. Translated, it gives CASSEGQGVKQYF.

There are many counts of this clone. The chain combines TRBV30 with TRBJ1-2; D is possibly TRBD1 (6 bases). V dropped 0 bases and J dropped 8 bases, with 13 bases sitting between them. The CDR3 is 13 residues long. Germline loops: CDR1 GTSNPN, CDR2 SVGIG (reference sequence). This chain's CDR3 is CAWSVSGTYGYTF. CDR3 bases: TGTGCCTGGAGTGTTTCAGGGACATACGGCTACACCTTC.

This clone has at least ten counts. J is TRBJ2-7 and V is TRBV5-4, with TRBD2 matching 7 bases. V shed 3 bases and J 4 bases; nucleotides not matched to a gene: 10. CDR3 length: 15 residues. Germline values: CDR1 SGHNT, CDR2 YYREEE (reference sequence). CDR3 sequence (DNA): TGTGCCAGCAGCTACCCGAGGGGCGGGAGATACGAGCAGTACTTC. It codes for CASSYPRGGRYEQYF. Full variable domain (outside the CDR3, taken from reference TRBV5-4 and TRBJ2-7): ETGVTQSPTHLIKTRGQQVTLRCSSQSGHNTVSWYQQALGQGPQFIFQYYREEENGRGNFPPRFSGLQFPNYSSELNVNALELDDSALYLCASSYPRGGRYEQYFGPGTRLTVT.

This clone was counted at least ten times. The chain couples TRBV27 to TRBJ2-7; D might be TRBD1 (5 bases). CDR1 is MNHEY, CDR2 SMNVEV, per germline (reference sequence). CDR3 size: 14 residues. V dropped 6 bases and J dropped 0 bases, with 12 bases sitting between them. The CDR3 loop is CASRWGLSSYEQYF. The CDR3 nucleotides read TGTGCCAGCAGATGGGGCTTAAGCTCCTACGAGCAGTACTTC.

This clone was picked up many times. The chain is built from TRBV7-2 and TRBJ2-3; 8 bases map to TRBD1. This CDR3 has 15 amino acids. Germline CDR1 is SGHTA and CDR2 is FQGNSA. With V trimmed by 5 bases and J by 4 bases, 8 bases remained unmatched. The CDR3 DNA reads TGTGCCAGCAGCCGGACAGGGTCCGAGGCAGATACGCAGTATTTT. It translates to CASSRTGSEADTQYF.

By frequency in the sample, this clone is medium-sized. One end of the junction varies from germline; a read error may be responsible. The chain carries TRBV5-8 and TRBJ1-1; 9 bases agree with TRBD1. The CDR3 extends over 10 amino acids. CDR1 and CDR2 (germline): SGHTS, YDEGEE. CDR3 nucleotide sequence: TGTGCCAGCAGCCCAAGACAGGGGGAGTTT. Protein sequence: CASSPRQGEF.

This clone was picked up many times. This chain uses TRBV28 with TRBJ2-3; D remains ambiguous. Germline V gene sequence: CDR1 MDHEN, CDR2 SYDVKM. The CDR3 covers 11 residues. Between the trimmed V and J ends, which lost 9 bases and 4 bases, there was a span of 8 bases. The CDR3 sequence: CASSVADTQYF. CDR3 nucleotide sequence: TGTGCCAGTTCGGTGGCAGATACGCAGTATTTT.

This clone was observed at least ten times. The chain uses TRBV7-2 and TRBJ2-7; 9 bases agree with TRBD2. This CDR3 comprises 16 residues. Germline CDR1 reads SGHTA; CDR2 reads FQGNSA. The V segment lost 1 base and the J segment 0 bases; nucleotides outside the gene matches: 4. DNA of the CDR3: TGTGCCAGCAGCTTAGTAGGCGGGAGGGCCTCCTACGAGCAGTACTTC. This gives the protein CASSLVGGRASYEQYF.